This TCR beta chain was retrieved from a study of T cells after yellow fever vaccination. The TCR cDNA carried a universal primer site and UMIs from 5'RACE template switching. TCRdb reanalysed the 5' RACE reads using MiXCR and keeps one entry per CDR3 protein. The data contain approximately 550,000 distinct CDR3 sequences, 15% to 20% of them seen just once; the ten biggest clones take up 13% to 15%. Germline assignment: CDR1 SGHRS and CDR2 YFSETQ. V lost 0 bases, J lost 2 bases, and 9 bases lay in between. The CDR3 is 15 amino acids. The rearrangement links TRBV5-1 to TRBJ2-1; D is unclear. The receptor was derived from a man aged 25-40 years who received the YFV17D yellow fever vaccine. The sequenced sample was PBMCs, obtained 15 days after the yellow fever booster vaccination. CDR3 coding DNA: TGCGCCAGCAGCTTGGTCCAAATCCCCTACAATGAGCAGTTCTTC. It encodes CASSLVQIPYNEQFF.